The rows below give T cell receptor beta chains drawn from one sample of a study of regulatory T cells in long-lasting Graves disease. TCRdb independently ran MiXCR on the multiplex PCR reads; one entry per CDR3 protein. The top ten clones hold approximately 15% of a sample with roughly 420,000 distinct CDR3 sequences, approximately 15% of them seen once. The sample also formed part of further work on T cells in Graves' hyperthyroidism and ophthalmopathy.

This sample comprised peripheral blood mononuclear cells (PBMCs), obtained at new diagnosis, from a patient treated with antithyroid drugs. These TCRs come from a woman between 45 and 65 years old with Graves disease. The CDR3 runs from the conserved cysteine through the conserved F or W. A D gene is named only where the DNA matches it firmly. Clone size is not always given. Where it is, it says once, few, many or a class for expanded clones.

CDR3,DNA,J,V,D,size
CASSPSPFRVVYNEQFF,TGTGCCAGCAGTCCCTCCCCCTTTCGGGTGGTTTACAATGAGCAGTTCTTC,TRBJ2-1,TRBV6-1,-,few
CSARGYQTELNSPLHF,TGCAGTGCTAGAGGTTACCAGACGGAACTAAATTCACCCCTCCACTTT,TRBJ1-6,TRBV20-1,-,-
CASSQDSGNGYTF,TGTGCCAGCAGCCAAGATTCAGGGAATGGCTACACCTTC,TRBJ1-2,TRBV3-1,-,-
CASSLATEGGETQYF,TGCGCCAGCAGCTTGGCCACCGAGGGCGGGGAGACCCAGTACTTC,TRBJ2-5,TRBV5-1,-,-
CASSRGTGGAGSGGARSYNEQFF,TGTGCCAGCAGCCGTGGGACAGGGGGCGCCGGATCTGGAGGGGCCCGCTCCTACAATGAGCAGTTCTTC,TRBJ2-1,TRBV3-1,TRBD1,-
CASSGEAGTGNTGELFF,TGTGCCAGCAGTGGGGAGGCCGGGACAGGGAACACCGGGGAGCTGTTTTTT,TRBJ2-2,TRBV27,TRBD1,many
CASSLLRGVYNEQFF,TGTGCCAGCAGCCTGCTTAGGGGGGTCTACAATGAGCAGTTCTTC,TRBJ2-1,TRBV5-6,-,-
CASSYTEFNEKLFF,TGTGCCAGCAGTTACACAGAGTTTAATGAAAAACTGTTTTTT,TRBJ1-4,TRBV6-9,-,few
CASSPAGGTGPYNEQFF,TGTGCCAGCTCACCAGCAGGAGGGACAGGGCCCTACAATGAGCAGTTCTTC,TRBJ2-1,TRBV18,TRBD1,few
CASSFMGGGETQYF,TGTGCCAGCAGTTTCATGGGAGGCGGAGAGACCCAGTACTTC,TRBJ2-5,TRBV6-2/TRBV6-3,-,many
CASSSGDSSFGHNEQFF,TGTGCCAGCAGCTCCGGGGATTCATCCTTTGGACACAATGAGCAGTTCTTC,TRBJ2-1,TRBV11-2,-,-
CASSFLGGPYEQYF,TGTGCCAGCAGCTTCCTGGGGGGACCCTACGAGCAGTACTTC,TRBJ2-7,TRBV7-3,-,many
CASNNQGAEKLFF,TGTGCCAGCAATAATCAGGGGGCTGAAAAACTGTTTTTT,TRBJ1-4,TRBV7-9,TRBD1,many
CASRTGTGVNEQFF,TGTGCCAGTCGAACCGGGACAGGGGTCAATGAGCAGTTCTTC,TRBJ2-1,TRBV19,TRBD1,few
CASRPLAGMSNEQFF,TGTGCCAGCAGGCCACTAGCGGGAATGAGTAATGAGCAGTTCTTC,TRBJ2-1,TRBV28,TRBD2,many
CASSLDRWGGRALETQYF,TGTGCCAGCAGCTTAGATCGGTGGGGCGGGAGGGCCTTAGAGACCCAGTACTTC,TRBJ2-5,TRBV11-2,TRBD2,-
CASSRQGRRFSTDTQYF,TGCGCCAGCAGCCGCCAGGGCAGGCGTTTCTCCACAGATACGCAGTATTTT,TRBJ2-3,TRBV5-1,-,-
CASSFPGQGGTEAFF,TGTGCCAGCAGCTTCCCTGGACAGGGAGGGACTGAAGCTTTCTTT,TRBJ1-1,TRBV7-2,TRBD1,many
CAVGTSGVQQFF,TGTGCCGTGGGGACTAGCGGGGTCCAGCAGTTCTTC,TRBJ2-1,TRBV28,TRBD2,few
CASRAREYEQFF,TGCGCCAGCAGGGCCCGGGAGTATGAGCAGTTCTTC,TRBJ2-1,TRBV5-1,-,many
CASSLARTPGGATEAFF,TGTGCCAGCAGCTTAGCCCGGACCCCGGGTGGGGCCACTGAAGCTTTCTTT,TRBJ1-1,TRBV11-2,-,many
CASSPPLGESYEQYF,TGTGCCAGCAGCCCACCCCTCGGAGAGTCCTACGAGCAGTACTTC,TRBJ2-7,TRBV7-9,-,-
CASSYSLEQRGYEQFF,TGTGCCAGCAGTTACTCGCTCGAGCAGAGGGGCTATGAGCAGTTCTTC,TRBJ2-1,TRBV6-5,-,many
CATTSSSSNTGELFF,TGTGCCACGACTAGCTCCTCATCGAACACCGGGGAGCTGTTTTTT,TRBJ2-2,TRBV10-3,TRBD2,many
CSVETEVAGGTYEQYF,TGCAGCGTTGAAACTGAGGTGGCAGGGGGCACCTACGAGCAGTACTTC,TRBJ2-7,TRBV29-1,TRBD1,few
CASRSTGSTEAFF,TGTGCCAGCAGGAGTACAGGGAGCACTGAAGCTTTCTTT,TRBJ1-1,TRBV6-1,-,many
CASGKGQTYEQYF,TGTGCCAGCGGTAAGGGACAAACCTACGAGCAGTACTTC,TRBJ2-7,TRBV28,-,many
CASSQPGTGGKDTQYF,TGCGCCAGCAGTCAACCCGGGACAGGGGGCAAAGATACGCAGTATTTT,TRBJ2-3,TRBV10-2,TRBD1,-
CASSLKTFVSYEQYF,TGTGCCAGCAGCCTAAAGACCTTCGTCTCCTACGAGCAGTACTTC,TRBJ2-7,TRBV28,-,many
CASSFQAGSGQFF,TGTGCCAGCAGTTTTCAAGCGGGTTCCGGGCAGTTCTTC,TRBJ2-1,TRBV12-3/TRBV12-4,-,many
CAWRTADGTQYF,TGTGCCTGGAGGACCGCCGACGGGACCCAGTACTTC,TRBJ2-5,TRBV30,-,many
CASSQRPGAYEQYF,TGTGCCAGCAGCCAAAGGCCGGGGGCCTACGAGCAGTACTTC,TRBJ2-7,TRBV9,-,few
CASMQGGLYNEQFF,TGTGCCAGCATGCAGGGAGGGCTTTACAATGAGCAGTTCTTC,TRBJ2-1,TRBV3-1,TRBD2,-
CASRIDRRLAKNIQYF,TGTGCCAGCCGGATCGACAGGAGGCTAGCCAAAAACATTCAGTACTTC,TRBJ2-4,TRBV2,-,many
CASSRSPTSGPYEQYF,TGTGCCAGCTCCCGATCCCCGACTAGCGGCCCCTACGAGCAGTACTTC,TRBJ2-7,TRBV18,TRBD2,many
CAWSVTSGRHEQYF,TGTGCCTGGAGTGTAACTAGCGGGCGGCACGAGCAGTACTTC,TRBJ2-7,TRBV30,TRBD2,many
CASSQGWRGAHSSGANVLTF,TGTGCCAGCAGCCAAGGATGGCGGGGGGCCCATAGCTCTGGGGCCAACGTCCTGACTTTC,TRBJ2-6,TRBV3-1,TRBD2,few
CASSLETISYEQYF,TGCGCCAGCAGCTTGGAGACCATTTCCTACGAGCAGTACTTC,TRBJ2-7,TRBV5-1,-,many
CASSLSQMEGYEQYF,TGTGCCAGCAGCTTATCCCAGATGGAGGGCTACGAGCAGTACTTC,TRBJ2-7,TRBV11-2,-,-
CASSQVLRSGSPHEQFF,TGTGCCAGCAGCCAAGTTCTCCGTAGCGGGAGCCCCCATGAGCAGTTCTTC,TRBJ2-1,TRBV3-1,TRBD2,-
CASSPGGLAGHNEQFF,TGCGCCAGCAGCCCCGGGGGGCTAGCGGGACACAATGAGCAGTTCTTC,TRBJ2-1,TRBV4-1,TRBD2,-
CASSRFSILEGSNQPQHF,TGTGCCAGCAGCCGCTTTTCAATTCTGGAGGGAAGCAATCAGCCCCAGCATTTT,TRBJ1-5,TRBV6-1,-,few
CASRRQGQNQPQHF,TGTGCCAGCAGGAGACAGGGACAAAACCAGCCCCAGCATTTT,TRBJ1-5,TRBV6-1,TRBD1,few
CASSNSGAPANIQYF,TGTGCCAGCTCAAATTCAGGGGCGCCCGCTAACATTCAGTACTTC,TRBJ2-4,TRBV18,-,few
CASSPGLAGGKTQYF,TGTGCCAGCAGCCCGGGACTAGCGGGGGGCAAGACCCAGTACTTC,TRBJ2-5,TRBV13,TRBD2,few
CASSQLGPGEQYF,TGTGCCAGCAGCCAACTAGGGCCCGGCGAGCAGTACTTC,TRBJ2-7,TRBV3-1,-,many
CASSFAGGRDEQFF,TGTGCCAGCAGCTTTGCGGGGGGTAGGGATGAGCAGTTCTTC,TRBJ2-1,TRBV11-2,TRBD2,-
CSARTSGFSYEQYF,TGCAGTGCCCGGACTAGCGGATTCTCCTACGAGCAGTACTTC,TRBJ2-7,TRBV20-1,TRBD2,many
CASTQEGRHTDTQYF,TGTGCCAGCACCCAAGAGGGGAGGCACACAGATACGCAGTATTTT,TRBJ2-3,TRBV7-9,-,many
CASSKTSSNNEQFF,TGTGCCAGTAGTAAGACTAGCTCGAACAATGAGCAGTTCTTC,TRBJ2-1,TRBV19,TRBD2,-
CSVEGLLSSYNEQFF,TGCAGCGTTGAAGGCTTGCTAAGCTCCTACAATGAGCAGTTCTTC,TRBJ2-1,TRBV29-1,-,-
CASSSLALVGDQPQHF,TGTGCCAGCAGTTCCTTAGCATTGGTAGGGGATCAGCCCCAGCATTTT,TRBJ1-5,TRBV27,-,few
CATSRDLGTAGDEQFF,TGTGCCACCAGCAGAGATTTAGGGACTGCAGGGGATGAGCAGTTCTTC,TRBJ2-1,TRBV15,-,once
CAIGGGGGGRATEQFF,TGTGCCATCGGCGGGGGAGGGGGCGGGAGGGCAACTGAGCAGTTCTTC,TRBJ2-1,TRBV10-3,TRBD2,-
CATGDRGLQETQYF,TGTGCCACCGGGGACAGGGGGCTTCAAGAGACCCAGTACTTC,TRBJ2-5,TRBV19,TRBD1,-
CASSLGRLGAGVIYGHTF,TGTGCCAGCAGTTTAGGCCGTTTGGGGGCAGGGGTTATCTATGGCCACACCTTC,TRBJ1-2,TRBV12-3/TRBV12-4,-,few